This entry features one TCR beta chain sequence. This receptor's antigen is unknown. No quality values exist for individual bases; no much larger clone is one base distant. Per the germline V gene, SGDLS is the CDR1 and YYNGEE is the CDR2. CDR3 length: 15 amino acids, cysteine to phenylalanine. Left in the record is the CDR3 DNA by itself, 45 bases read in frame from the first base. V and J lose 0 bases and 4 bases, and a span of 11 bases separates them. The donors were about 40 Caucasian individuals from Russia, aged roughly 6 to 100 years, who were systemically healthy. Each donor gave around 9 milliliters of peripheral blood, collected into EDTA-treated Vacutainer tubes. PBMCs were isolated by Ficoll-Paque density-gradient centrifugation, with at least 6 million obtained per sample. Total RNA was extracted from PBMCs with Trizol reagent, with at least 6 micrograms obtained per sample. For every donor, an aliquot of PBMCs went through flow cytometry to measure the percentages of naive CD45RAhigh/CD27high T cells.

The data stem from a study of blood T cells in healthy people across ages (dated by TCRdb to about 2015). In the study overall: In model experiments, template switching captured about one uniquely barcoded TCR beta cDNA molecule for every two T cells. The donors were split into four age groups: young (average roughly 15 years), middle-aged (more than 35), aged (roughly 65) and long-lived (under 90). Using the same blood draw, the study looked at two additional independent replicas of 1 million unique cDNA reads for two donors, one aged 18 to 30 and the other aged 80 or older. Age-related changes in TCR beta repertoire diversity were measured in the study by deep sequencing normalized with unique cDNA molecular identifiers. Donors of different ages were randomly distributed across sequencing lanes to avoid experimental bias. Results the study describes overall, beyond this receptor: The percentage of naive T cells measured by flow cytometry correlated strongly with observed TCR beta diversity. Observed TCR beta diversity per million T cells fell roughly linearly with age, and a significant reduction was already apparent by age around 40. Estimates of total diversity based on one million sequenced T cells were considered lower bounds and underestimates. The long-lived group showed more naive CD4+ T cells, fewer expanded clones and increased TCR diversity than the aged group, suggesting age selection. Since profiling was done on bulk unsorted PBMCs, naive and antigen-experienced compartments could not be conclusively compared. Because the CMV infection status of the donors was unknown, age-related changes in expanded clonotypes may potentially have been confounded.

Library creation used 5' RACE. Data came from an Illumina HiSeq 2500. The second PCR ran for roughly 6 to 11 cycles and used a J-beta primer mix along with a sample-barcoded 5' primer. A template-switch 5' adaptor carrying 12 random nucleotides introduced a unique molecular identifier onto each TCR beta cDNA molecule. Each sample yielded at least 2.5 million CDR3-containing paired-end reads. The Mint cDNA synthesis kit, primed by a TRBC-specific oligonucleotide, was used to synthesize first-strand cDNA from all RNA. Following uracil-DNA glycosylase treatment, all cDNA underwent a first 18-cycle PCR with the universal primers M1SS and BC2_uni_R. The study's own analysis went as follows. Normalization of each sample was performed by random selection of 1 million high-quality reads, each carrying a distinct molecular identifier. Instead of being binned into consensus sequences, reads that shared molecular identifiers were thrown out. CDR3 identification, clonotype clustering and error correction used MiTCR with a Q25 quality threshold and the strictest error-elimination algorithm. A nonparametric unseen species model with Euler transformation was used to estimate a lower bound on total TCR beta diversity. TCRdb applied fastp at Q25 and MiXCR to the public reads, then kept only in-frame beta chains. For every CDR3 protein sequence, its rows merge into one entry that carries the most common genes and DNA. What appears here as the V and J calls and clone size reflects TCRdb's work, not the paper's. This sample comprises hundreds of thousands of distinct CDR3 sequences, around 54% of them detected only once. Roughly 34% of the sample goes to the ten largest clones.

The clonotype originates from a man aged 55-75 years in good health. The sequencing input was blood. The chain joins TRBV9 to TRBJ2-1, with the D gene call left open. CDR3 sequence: CASSVEGRLYNEQFF. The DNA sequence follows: TGTGCCAGCAGCGTAGAAGGGCGGCTATACAATGAGCAGTTCTTC.